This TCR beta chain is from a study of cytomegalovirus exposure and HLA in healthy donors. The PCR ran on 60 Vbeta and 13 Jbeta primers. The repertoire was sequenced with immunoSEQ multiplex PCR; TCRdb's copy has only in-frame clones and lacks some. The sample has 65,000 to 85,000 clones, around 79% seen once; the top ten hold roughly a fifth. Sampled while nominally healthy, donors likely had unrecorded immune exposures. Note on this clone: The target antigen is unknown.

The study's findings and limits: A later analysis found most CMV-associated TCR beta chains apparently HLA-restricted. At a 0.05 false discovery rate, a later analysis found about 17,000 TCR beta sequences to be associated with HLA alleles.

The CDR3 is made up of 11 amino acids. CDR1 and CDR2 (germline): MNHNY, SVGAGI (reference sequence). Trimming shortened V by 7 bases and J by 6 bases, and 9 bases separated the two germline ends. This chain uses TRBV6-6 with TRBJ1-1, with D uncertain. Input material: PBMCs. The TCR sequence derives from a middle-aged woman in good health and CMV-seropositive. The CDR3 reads CASNLNSEAFF. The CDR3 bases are TGTGCCAGCAACCTAAACTCTGAAGCTTTCTTT.